The clone carrying this T cell receptor beta chain was recorded at least ten times. Its antigen is unidentified. Germline CDR1 reads SNHLY; CDR2 reads FYNNEI. The CDR3 consists of 13 residues. V shed 5 bases and J shed 6 bases, with 8 bases lying between them. This sample stems from a study of T cells after posttransplantation cyclophosphamide. Findings and limits, study-wide: TRB overlap between skin or GI tissue T cells and blood was limited. Recipient CMV seropositivity and CMV reactivation strongly tracked TRB clonality. Donor-recipient repertoire similarity was low at 1-2 months, rising over year one.

The protocol was immunoSEQ multiplex PCR, while the TCRdb copy is restricted to in-frame clones and leaves out a portion. Observed in the sample are about 40,000 clones, none of them singletons. This related bone marrow graft donor gave peripheral blood on the day of marrow donation. The TCR was taken from a man aged 30-40 years in good health and a related stem cell transplant donor. The material sequenced was PBMCs. The chain uses TRBV2 and TRBJ1-6, with D possibly being TRBD1 (5 bases). CDR3 in amino acids: CASSRQLNSPLHF. CDR3 nucleotide sequence: TGTGCCAGCAGTCGACAGCTTAATTCACCCCTCCACTTT.